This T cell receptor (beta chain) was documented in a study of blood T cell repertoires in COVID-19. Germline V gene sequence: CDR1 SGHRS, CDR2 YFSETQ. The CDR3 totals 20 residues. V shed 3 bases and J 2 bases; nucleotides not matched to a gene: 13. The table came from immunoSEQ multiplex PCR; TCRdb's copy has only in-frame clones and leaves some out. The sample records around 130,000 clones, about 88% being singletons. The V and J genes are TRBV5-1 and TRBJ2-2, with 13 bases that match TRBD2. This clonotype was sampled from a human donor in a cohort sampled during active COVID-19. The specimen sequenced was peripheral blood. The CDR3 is CASSSWGLAGPTGNTGELFF. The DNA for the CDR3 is TGCGCCAGCAGCTCATGGGGACTAGCGGGGCCGACGGGTAACACCGGGGAGCTGTTTTTT.